Below are 24 T cell receptor beta chains sequenced from a single sample in a study of regulatory T cells in long-lasting Graves disease. Indicated time point: newly diagnosed GD, antithyroid drugs for less than 3 months. From PBMCs, RNA was extracted and then used to make the TCR library. Both iRepertoire HTBI primers and Arm-PCR of CDR3 regions were used to build the TCR beta libraries. TCRdb reanalysed the multiplex PCR reads using MiXCR and keeps one entry per CDR3 protein. This sample has 510,000 or so distinct CDR3 sequences, with more than 10% found just once. These data were also filed under a second study, of T cells in Graves' hyperthyroidism and ophthalmopathy.

This specimen consisted of peripheral blood mononuclear cells (PBMCs), obtained at new diagnosis, from a patient treated with antithyroid drugs. The receptors here all came from a woman in her twenties or thirties with Graves disease.

The chain is built from TRBV18 and TRBJ2-7; possibly TRBD2 for D (5 bases). V gave up 1 base and J gave up 7 bases, with 17 bases separating them. This CDR3 comprises 15 residues. Germline loops: CDR1 KGHSH, CDR2 LQKENI. CDR3 nucleotides: TGTGCCAGCTCACCACGGGCGGCCGGACTCGGGGAGCAGTACTTC. This codes for CASSPRAAGLGEQYF.

In this sample, this clonotype turned up many times. V usage is TRBV20-1 and J usage is TRBJ2-7, with 11 bases matching TRBD2. V shed 5 bases, J shed 3 bases, and the junction held 0 bases outside the gene matches. The germline V gene encodes CDR1 DFQATT and CDR2 SNEGSKA (reference sequence). This CDR3 comprises 12 residues. The CDR3: CSALAGGYEQYF. CDR3 DNA sequence: TGCAGTGCTCTAGCGGGGGGCTACGAGCAGTACTTC.

In nucleotides, the CDR3 is TGCGCCAGCAGCCCGCTGACTAGCGGGGGCACAGATACGCAGTATTTT. It translates to CASSPLTSGGTDTQYF. The chain employs TRBV5-1 and TRBJ2-3, with 11 bases aligning to TRBD2. Germline V gene sequence: CDR1 SGHRS, CDR2 YFSETQ. The trim removed 4 bases at V and 1 base at J, leaving 5 bases unmatched. The CDR3 runs to 16 residues.

This clonotype was seen repeatedly, ten times or more. This rearrangement joins TRBV19 to TRBJ2-2; perhaps TRBD2 as D (5 bases). The CDR3 contains 15 residues. Germline CDR1 is LNHDA and CDR2 is SQIVND (reference sequence). The V gene lost 3 bases and the J gene lost 2 bases, with 10 bases spanning the gap. The CDR3: CASSISGGNTGELFF. The CDR3, as DNA: TGTGCCAGTAGTATCTCCGGAGGTAACACCGGGGAGCTGTTTTTT.

This chain links TRBV7-3 with TRBJ2-1, with TRBD2 identical over 12 bases. J lost 6 bases, V lost 1 base, and 10 bases had no gene match. The CDR3 loop spans 18 amino acids. Germline lookup yields CDR1 SGHTA and CDR2 FQGTGA. The CDR3 nucleotides are TGTGCCAGCAGCTTAAGGGGAAAGACTAGCGGGAGTCTCAATGAGCAGTTCTTC. It codes for CASSLRGKTSGSLNEQFF.

There are many counts of this clonotype. The chain is built from TRBV9 and TRBJ2-7; 11 bases agree with TRBD2. V gave up 0 bases and J gave up 4 bases; unmatched junction bases: 0. Germline CDR1 and CDR2: SGDLS and YYNGEE. This CDR3 region has 14 residues. CDR3 protein: CASSVGLAGYEQYF. As DNA, the CDR3 is TGTGCCAGCAGCGTAGGACTAGCGGGGTACGAGCAGTACTTC. Full variable domain (missing parts from reference TRBV9 and TRBJ2-7): DSGVTQTPKHLITATGQRVTLRCSPRSGDLSVYWYQQSLDQGLQFLIQYYNGEERAKGNILERFSAQQFPDLHSELNLSSLELGDSALYFCASSVGLAGYEQYFGPGTRLTVT.

The sample holds many counts of this clonotype. The CDR3 region has the DNA TGTGCCAGCAGTGGACTAGCGGGAGCAACCTACGAGCAGTACTTC. Translation: CASSGLAGATYEQYF. The chain links TRBV2 to TRBJ2-7; 12 bases map to TRBD2. Germline CDR1 SNHLY, CDR2 FYNNEI. After removal of 4 bases from V and 2 bases from J, the junction contained 3 bases not matched to a gene. The CDR3 is 15 residues long.

As to this clonotype: A single base is all that separates this from a far larger clone, so a read error is likely. This chain connects TRBV6-1 to TRBJ2-7; 11 nucleotides agree with TRBD2. V lost 6 bases, J lost 3 bases, and 4 bases stayed unmatched. Germline CDR1 MNHNS, CDR2 SASEGT. The CDR3 is made up of 14 amino acids. The CDR3 coding sequence is TGTGCCAGCAGCCACGGGACTAGCGGCTACGAGCAGTACTTC. This translates into CASSHGTSGYEQYF.

In this sample, this clonotype turned up a few times. The rearrangement uses TRBV4-3 and TRBJ1-1; D possibly corresponds to TRBD1 (6 bases). The V end was cut by 4 bases, the J end by 5 bases, with 17 bases between. The germline V gene has CDR1 LGHNA and CDR2 YSLEER. The CDR3 runs to 15 residues. The CDR3 nucleotides are TGCGCCAGCAGCCGAAGTGGTACAGGGTTTACTGAAGCTTTCTTT. Protein sequence: CASSRSGTGFTEAFF.

The J gene is TRBJ1-2, the V gene TRBV6-5; D is perhaps TRBD1 (6 bases). CDR3 length: 15 amino acids. Trimming cost V 3 bases and J 4 bases, with 15 bases left between them. Germline V gives CDR1 MNHEY, CDR2 SVGAGI. DNA for the CDR3: TGTGCCAGCAGTTATGACGAGGGGGTCCGCTATGGCTACACCTTC. Protein sequence: CASSYDEGVRYGYTF.

On this clonotype itself: Given a much more abundant clone one base away, this may be a read error. V gene TRBV19 combines with J gene TRBJ2-2; D might be TRBD2 (5 bases). CDR3 length: 13 residues. CDR1 and CDR2 from the germline V gene are LNHDA and SQIVND (reference sequence). Written as DNA, the CDR3 is TGTGCCAGTAGTTCAGGTTGGCACGGGGAGCTGCTTTTT. It translates to CASSSGWHGELLF.

This clonotype was found a few times. The chain couples TRBV28 to TRBJ1-2; 7 bases match TRBD1. Trimming cost V 3 bases and J 4 bases; bases outside gene matches: 8. CDR1 and CDR2 from the germline V gene are MDHEN and SYDVKM. This CDR3 comprises 15 residues. This chain's CDR3 is CASSFWRDSPYGYTF. The CDR3 DNA follows: TGTGCCAGCAGTTTTTGGAGGGACAGTCCCTATGGCTACACCTTC.

This clonotype was found a few times. The chain recombines TRBV4-1 with TRBJ2-5; D gene ambiguous. V was pared by 0 bases and J by 5 bases, with 13 bases between. From germline, CDR1 is MGHRA and CDR2 YSYEKL. The CDR3 is 15 amino acids. The CDR3 sequence is CASSQDFFRVETQYF. The CDR3 region has the DNA TGCGCCAGCAGCCAAGATTTTTTTCGGGTGGAGACCCAGTACTTC.

Ten or more counts support this clonotype. The chain carries TRBV7-6 and TRBJ2-3, with D hard to call. The CDR3 is 14 residues long. Trimming took off 5 bases at V and 0 bases at J, with 9 bases between the two ends. Germline values: CDR1 SGHVS, CDR2 FNYEAQ. CDR3 DNA sequence: TGTGCCAGCAGCCAATCCCCTAGCACAGATACGCAGTATTTT. Its protein is CASSQSPSTDTQYF. Full variable domain (remainder filled in from reference TRBV7-6 and TRBJ2-3): GAGVSQSPRYKVTKRGQDVALRCDPISGHVSLYWYRQALGQGPEFLTYFNYEAQQDKSGLPNDRFSAERPEGSISTLTIQRTEQRDSAMYRCASSQSPSTDTQYFGPGTRLTVL.

The V and J genes are TRBV4-1 and TRBJ2-3, with D possibly TRBD1 on 6 matching bases. CDR1 and CDR2 (germline): MGHRA, YSYEKL. Trimming cost V 1 base and J 11 bases, with 19 bases left between them. The CDR3 covers 15 residues. This CDR3 is CASSQVVASGALQYF. The CDR3 DNA sequence: TGCGCCAGCAGCCAAGTCGTGGCCTCAGGGGCCCTGCAGTATTTT.

This clonotype has just a few counts. The chain recombines TRBV19 with TRBJ2-1; D call uncertain. CDR3 length equals 13 residues. The germline CDR1 and CDR2 sequences are LNHDA and SQIVND (reference sequence). The V gene lost 4 bases and the J gene lost 8 bases, with 12 bases spanning the gap. For the CDR3, the DNA is TGTGCCAGTAGTACAAGACGCCTGGATGAGCAGTTCTTC. This translates into CASSTRRLDEQFF.

This clonotype showed up just a few times. The chain links TRBV18 to TRBJ1-5; TRBD1 aligns across 9 bases. Germline CDR1 KGHSH, CDR2 LQKENI. The junction had 15 bases not matched to a gene; V was cut back by 4 bases and J by 5 bases. CDR3 size: 18 residues. This chain's CDR3 is CASSLRGYTGGLHQPQHF. In DNA form, the CDR3 reads TGTGCCAGCTCACTAAGGGGCTATACAGGGGGCTTGCATCAGCCCCAGCATTTT. Filled out from reference TRBV18 and TRBJ1-5, the complete variable domain reads NAGVMQNPRHLVRRRGQEARLRCSPMKGHSHVYWYRQLPEEGLKFMVYLQKENIIDESGMPKERFSAEFPKEGPSILRIQQVVRGDSAAYFCASSLRGYTGGLHQPQHFGDGTRLSIL.

The chain carries TRBV18 and TRBJ1-2; D may be TRBD1 (5 bases). V lost 0 bases and J lost 4, with 15 bases in between. Germline-derived CDR1 and CDR2 are KGHSH and LQKENI. The CDR3 length is 16 residues. The CDR3 nucleotides read TGTGCCAGCTCACCACCGCTCAGGGAGCGTGTCTATGGCTACACCTTC. This sequence encodes CASSPPLRERVYGYTF. The full variable domain, completed using reference TRBV18 and TRBJ1-2, is NAGVMQNPRHLVRRRGQEARLRCSPMKGHSHVYWYRQLPEEGLKFMVYLQKENIIDESGMPKERFSAEFPKEGPSILRIQQVVRGDSAAYFCASSPPLRERVYGYTFGSGTRLTVV.

This clonotype was observed at least ten times. The chain is built from TRBV7-2 and TRBJ1-1; the match to TRBD1 covers 7 bases. V lost 5 bases to trimming and J lost 1 base; unmatched junction nucleotides: 4. The CDR3 covers 14 residues. CDR1 and CDR2 from the germline V gene are SGHTA and FQGNSA. DNA of the CDR3: TGTGCCAGCAGCGTACAGGGGAAGAACACTGAAGCTTTCTTT. The encoded protein is CASSVQGKNTEAFF.

Many counts were recorded for this clonotype. V is TRBV12-3 or TRBV12-4 and J is TRBJ1-1; D not certain. This CDR3 is built from 13 residues. Between the trimmed V and J ends, which lost 11 bases and 3 bases, there was a span of 16 bases. Written as DNA, the CDR3 is TGTGCCGGCACTCCCCGATGGGACACTGAAGCTTTCTTT. Translation: CAGTPRWDTEAFF.

The chain is built from TRBV19 and TRBJ2-1; 7 positions agree with TRBD1. The germline CDR1 and CDR2 sequences are LNHDA and SQIVND (reference sequence). CDR3 length equals 16 residues. Trimming removed 3 bases from V and 4 bases from J; junction bases left unmatched: 9. The DNA for the CDR3 is TGTGCCAGTAGTATGAACAGGGGCCCGGTGTACAATGAGCAGTTCTTC. Protein sequence: CASSMNRGPVYNEQFF. Full variable domain (outside the CDR3, taken from reference TRBV19 and TRBJ2-1): DGGITQSPKYLFRKEGQNVTLSCEQNLNHDAMYWYRQDPGQGLRLIYYSQIVNDFQKGDIAEGYSVSREKKESFPLTVTSAQKNPTAFYLCASSMNRGPVYNEQFFGPGTRLTVL.

At least ten counts were recorded for this clonotype. Written as DNA, the CDR3 is TGTGCCAGCAGTCTCTCTGGGTCCCAGCCCCAGCATTTT. Residues: CASSLSGSQPQHF. This chain connects TRBV27 to TRBJ1-5, with no clear D. The CDR3 is 13 residues long. V dropped 5 bases and J dropped 7 bases, with 12 bases sitting between them. The germline gives CDR1 MNHEY, CDR2 SMNVEV (reference sequence).

This clonotype appeared many times. The rearrangement joins TRBV2 to TRBJ1-1; D is unresolved. The CDR3 is 13 amino acids. Germline assignment: CDR1 SNHLY and CDR2 FYNNEI. V lost 6 bases to trimming and J lost 5 bases, with 13 bases between them. The CDR3 nucleotides are TGTGCCAGCAGAATACTCAGAGGGACTGAAGCTTTCTTT. This sequence encodes CASRILRGTEAFF.

This clonotype turned up a few times. The chain recombines TRBV7-2 with TRBJ2-5; 7 bases agree with TRBD2. Germline CDR1 and CDR2: SGHTA and FQGNSA. The CDR3 is made up of 14 amino acids. The J segment lost 4 bases and the V segment lost 5 bases, leaving 7 bases of the junction unmatched. DNA for the CDR3: TGTGCCAGCAGCACCCGGGGGAGGGGAGAGACCCAGTACTTC. Translation: CASSTRGRGETQYF.